This T cell receptor (beta chain) was sequenced in a study of blood T cells in healthy people across ages. Study-level information: Per two T cells, about one barcoded beta molecule was captured through template switching.

A second PCR of 7 to 11 cycles used a sample-barcoded 5' primer and a J-beta primer mix. Each cDNA molecule was tagged by a template-switch adaptor with 12 random nucleotides. TCRdb analysed the 5' RACE reads with MiXCR anew, one entry per CDR3 protein. This table holds about 800,000 distinct CDR3 sequences, about half found once. In its sample, this clonotype was seen many times. This clonotype was sampled from a man older than 75 in good health. Material: blood.

This chain's CDR3 is CSVVEGQNIQYF. The CDR3 coding sequence is TGCAGCGTTGTTGAGGGGCAAAACATTCAGTACTTC. The chain links TRBV29-1 to TRBJ2-4, with D possibly being TRBD1 or TRBD2 (5 bases each). The CDR3 has 12 residues. Trimming took off 4 bases at V and 5 bases at J, with 9 bases between the two ends. Germline CDR1 is SQVTM and CDR2 is ANQGSEA.